These 18 T cell receptor beta chains were all obtained from the same sample, sequenced in a study of low-dose radiotherapy and immunotherapy resistance in tumors. Alpha and beta chains were covered, as first-strand cDNA relied on TRAV- and TRBV-specific primers. The authors amplified TCRs for 20 PCR cycles with a constant-region primer and a V-primer adapter. TCRdb fed the reads into MiXCR, producing one record per CDR3 protein. The profile shows some 13,000 distinct CDR3 sequences, approximately 70% of them singletons. Receptors were obtained from a human donor with advanced metastatic prostate, ovarian, gallbladder or colorectal cancer (not recorded which). This table probably holds off-target reads from a library built for another chain.

V gene TRBV2 combines with J gene TRBJ2-2; 16 bases map to TRBD2. V gave up 8 bases and J gave up 6 bases; unmatched junction bases: 3. This CDR3 comprises 15 residues. Looked up from germline, CDR1 is SNHLY and CDR2 is FYNNEI. The CDR3 DNA is TGTGCCAGCGCGGGACTAGCGGGGGGGTCCGGGGAGCTGTTTTTT. Protein: CASAGLAGGSGELFF.

The chain is built from TRBV6-8 and TRBJ2-5; a possible D gene is TRBD2 (6 bases). The CDR3 loop spans 13 amino acids. Germline assignment: CDR1 MNHGY and CDR2 SAAAGT. V was cut by 5 bases and J by 4 bases, with 11 bases left in between. The CDR3 here is CASSGGSLETQYF. The CDR3, as DNA: TGTGCCAGCAGTGGGGGGTCGCTAGAGACCCAGTACTTC.

The chain couples TRBV5-1 to TRBJ1-3; 7 bases are shared with TRBD1. The CDR3 runs 15 residues. Germline V gene data show CDR1 as SGHRS and CDR2 as YFSETQ. V dropped 4 bases and J dropped 0; count of bases not matched to a gene: 4. DNA of the CDR3: TGCGCCAGCAGCCCGTGGGACAGCTCTGGAAACACCATATATTTT. Translated, it gives CASSPWDSSGNTIYF.

The chain uses TRBV15 and TRBJ1-2, with unresolved D. CDR3 length: 15 amino acids. Trimming pared 0 bases from V and 1 base from J, leaving 9 bases between. From germline, CDR1 is LNHNV and CDR2 YYDKDF (reference sequence). The CDR3: CATSRDRGLNYGYTF. CDR3 sequence (DNA): TGTGCCACCAGCAGAGATCGAGGCCTTAACTATGGCTACACCTTC.

The count of this clonotype is one. V is TRBV5-1 and J is TRBJ2-7; TRBD2 matches at 9 bases. Germline trimming cut 2 bases from V and 3 bases from J; bases unmatched to any gene: 3. CDR1 and CDR2 from the germline V gene are SGHRS and YFSETQ. The CDR3 loop spans 14 amino acids. Here the CDR3 DNA reads TGCGCCAGCAGCTTCGGGACTAGCAACTACGAGCAGTACTTC. Translating gives CASSFGTSNYEQYF.

The chain recombines TRBV15 with TRBJ2-5; 8 bases align to TRBD1. The CDR3 runs to 22 residues. CDR1 and CDR2 (germline): LNHNV, YYDKDF (reference sequence). V was pared by 1 base and J by 5 bases, with 27 bases of the junction left unmatched. The CDR3 nucleotides read TGTGCCACCAGCAGAGCTGACAGGGGCCGGGCCGGCCCCTTCCTATCTTTGGAGACCCAGTACTTC. This translates into CATSRADRGRAGPFLSLETQYF.

The chain has TRBV5-5 and TRBJ2-4; maybe TRBD2 (6 bases). Germline values: CDR1 SGHKS, CDR2 YYEKEE (reference sequence). This CDR3 region has 18 residues. V was shortened by 3 bases and J by 3 bases, with 22 bases between the two germline ends. In DNA form, the CDR3 reads TGTGCCAGCAGCTCGGGGGTTCGGGGTGATCGGGGCAAAAACATTCAGTACTTC. Translation gives CASSSGVRGDRGKNIQYF. Complete variable domain (other parts from reference TRBV5-5 and TRBJ2-4): DAGVTQSPTHLIKTRGQQVTLRCSPISGHKSVSWYQQVLGQGPQFIFQYYEKEERGRGNFPDRFSARQFPNYSSELNVNALLLGDSALYLCASSSGVRGDRGKNIQYFGAGTRLSVL.

V and J are TRBV19 and TRBJ1-5; a weak D match, TRBD1 (6 bases). Germline CDR1 reads LNHDA; CDR2 reads SQIVND (reference sequence). This CDR3 has 14 residues. Trimming took 4 bases from V and 3 from J, leaving 10 bases between them. For the CDR3, the DNA is TGTGCCAGTAGTACCCGGGACAACAATCAGCCCCAGCATTTT. It yields the protein CASSTRDNNQPQHF. The full variable domain, rest sourced from reference TRBV19 and TRBJ1-5, is DGGITQSPKYLFRKEGQNVTLSCEQNLNHDAMYWYRQDPGQGLRLIYYSQIVNDFQKGDIAEGYSVSREKKESFPLTVTSAQKNPTAFYLCASSTRDNNQPQHFGDGTRLSIL.

The table lists this clonotype with a few counts. This chain links TRBV18 with TRBJ1-1, with TRBD1 matching 9 bases. The germline gives CDR1 KGHSH, CDR2 LQKENI. This CDR3 has 15 amino acids. The trim removed 6 bases at V and 1 base at J, leaving 6 bases unmatched. CDR3 nucleotide sequence: TGTGCCAGCTCCAGGGACAGGGACAGGAACACTGAAGCTTTCTTT. Its translation is CASSRDRDRNTEAFF.

There are a few counts of this clonotype. The V gene is TRBV6-2 or TRBV6-3, the J gene TRBJ1-5; tentatively, D is TRBD1 (6 bases). CDR3 length: 14 residues. Germline CDR1 is MNHEY and CDR2 is SVGEGT. The ends were cut back, 6 bases at V and 3 bases at J, with 12 bases in the middle. CDR3 loop: CASSNTGHNQPQHF. The CDR3 DNA sequence: TGTGCCAGCAGCAATACAGGGCACAATCAGCCCCAGCATTTT.

This clonotype occurred a few times. The chain uses TRBV6-2 or TRBV6-3 and TRBJ2-7; no clear D gene. V lost 4 bases to trimming and J lost 7 bases, with 11 bases between them. The length of the CDR3 is 12 residues. From germline, CDR1 is MNHEY and CDR2 SVGEGT. The CDR3 DNA reads as TGTGCCAGCAGTTTGTCTGGGAAGGAGCAGTACTTC. This encodes CASSLSGKEQYF.

V usage is TRBV6-1 and J usage is TRBJ2-7, with D tentatively TRBD2 (5 bases). The V gene lost 5 bases and the J gene lost 0 bases, with 23 bases spanning the gap. The germline CDR1 and CDR2 sequences are MNHNS and SASEGT. The CDR3 covers 18 residues. The CDR3 region is CASSSLPPRVGSSYEQYF. DNA of the CDR3: TGTGCCAGCAGTTCCTTGCCCCCTCGAGTGGGGAGCTCCTACGAGCAGTACTTC.

The chain employs TRBV7-9 and TRBJ1-6, with no clear D. The CDR3 totals 14 residues. Trimming cost V 8 bases and J 4 bases, with 12 bases left between them. Germline V gives CDR1 SEHNR, CDR2 FQNEAQ (reference sequence). The CDR3 here is CASDGRTYNSPLHF. As DNA, the CDR3 is TGTGCCAGCGACGGACGGACTTATAATTCACCCCTCCACTTT.

There are a few counts of this clonotype. The rearrangement uses TRBV2 and TRBJ2-7; no definite D call. V shed 8 bases and J shed 2 bases, with 16 bases lying between them. The germline V gene has CDR1 SNHLY and CDR2 FYNNEI. CDR3 size: 14 residues. In DNA, the CDR3 is TGTGCCAGCCAAGGGCCCGAGAGCCCCTACGAGCAGTACTTC. Its protein product is CASQGPESPYEQYF.

The chain joins TRBV7-8 to TRBJ1-1; 8 bases line up with TRBD1. The CDR3 loop spans 13 amino acids. Germline V gene sequence: CDR1 SGHVS, CDR2 FQNEAQ. Germline trimming cut 1 base from V and 8 bases from J; bases unmatched to any gene: 3. CDR3 region: CASSLDRGMEAFF. CDR3 DNA sequence: TGTGCCAGCAGCTTAGACAGGGGGATGGAAGCTTTCTTT.

V is TRBV6-5 and J is TRBJ1-5, with a weak D call TRBD1 (5 bases). The CDR3 is made up of 14 amino acids. V was trimmed by 5 bases and J by 5 bases, leaving 13 bases between them. From germline, CDR1 is MNHEY and CDR2 SVGAGI. The CDR3 loop is CASSPGGWDQPQHF. Here the CDR3 DNA reads TGTGCCAGCAGTCCGGGGGGTTGGGATCAGCCCCAGCATTTT.

The chain couples TRBV18 to TRBJ2-2; the D is unclear. Germline CDR1 is KGHSH and CDR2 is LQKENI. The length of the CDR3 is 16 residues. Trimming stripped 10 bases from V and 0 bases from J, with 18 bases between. This CDR3 is CATYRMATTNTGELFF. CDR3 DNA sequence: TGTGCCACCTACCGGATGGCTACCACGAACACCGGGGAGCTGTTTTTT.

This sequence joins TRBV19 and TRBJ1-6; weak D call: TRBD1 (6 bases). Trimming cost V 5 bases and J 8 bases, with 19 bases left between them. Per the germline V gene, CDR1 is LNHDA and CDR2 is SQIVND (reference sequence). The CDR3 sequence is 16 residues long. The CDR3 bases are TGTGCCAGTAGTCCAGGGACACCGGGAGAAGATTCACCCCTCCACTTT. It yields the protein CASSPGTPGEDSPLHF.